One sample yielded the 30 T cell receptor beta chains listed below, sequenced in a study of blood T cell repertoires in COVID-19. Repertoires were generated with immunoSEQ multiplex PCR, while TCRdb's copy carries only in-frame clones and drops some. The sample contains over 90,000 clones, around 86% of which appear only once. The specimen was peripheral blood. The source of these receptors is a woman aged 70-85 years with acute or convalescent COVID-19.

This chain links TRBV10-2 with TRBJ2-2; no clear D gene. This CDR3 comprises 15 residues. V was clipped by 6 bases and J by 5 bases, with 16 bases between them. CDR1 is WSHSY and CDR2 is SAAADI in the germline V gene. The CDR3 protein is CASRGLTDSTGELFF. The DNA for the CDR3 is TGCGCCAGCAGGGGCCTCACGGATAGTACCGGGGAGCTGTTTTTT.

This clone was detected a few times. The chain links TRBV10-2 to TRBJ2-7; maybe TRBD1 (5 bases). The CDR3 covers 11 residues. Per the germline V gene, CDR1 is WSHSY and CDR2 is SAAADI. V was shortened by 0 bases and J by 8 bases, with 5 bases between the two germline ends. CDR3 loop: CASSESDKQYF. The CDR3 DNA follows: TGCGCCAGCAGTGAGTCGGACAAGCAGTACTTC.

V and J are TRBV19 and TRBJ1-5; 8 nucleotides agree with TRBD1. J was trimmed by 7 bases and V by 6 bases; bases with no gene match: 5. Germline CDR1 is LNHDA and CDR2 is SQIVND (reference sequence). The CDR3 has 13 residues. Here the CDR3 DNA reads TGTGCCAGTAGCCCGACAGGGGCGCAGCCCCAGCATTTT. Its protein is CASSPTGAQPQHF.

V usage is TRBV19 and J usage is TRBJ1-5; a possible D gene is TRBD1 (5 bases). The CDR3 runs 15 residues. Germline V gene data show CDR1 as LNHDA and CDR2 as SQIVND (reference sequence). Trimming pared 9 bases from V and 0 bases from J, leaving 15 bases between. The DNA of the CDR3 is TGTGCCAGCACCACGGTGGGGGGTAGCAATCAGCCCCAGCATTTT. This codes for CASTTVGGSNQPQHF.

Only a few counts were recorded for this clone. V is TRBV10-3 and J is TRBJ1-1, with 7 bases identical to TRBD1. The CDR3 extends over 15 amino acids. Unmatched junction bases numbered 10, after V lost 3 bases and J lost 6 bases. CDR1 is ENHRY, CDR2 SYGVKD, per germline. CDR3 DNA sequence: TGTGCCATCAGTGAAAAGGGGGCGGCGAATTCTGAAGCTTTCTTT. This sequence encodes CAISEKGAANSEAFF.

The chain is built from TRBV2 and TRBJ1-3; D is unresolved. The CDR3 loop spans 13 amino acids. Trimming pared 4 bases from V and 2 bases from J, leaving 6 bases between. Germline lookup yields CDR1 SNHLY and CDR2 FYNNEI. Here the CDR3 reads CASSGTAGNTIYF. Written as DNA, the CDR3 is TGTGCCAGCAGTGGAACGGCTGGAAACACCATATATTTT.

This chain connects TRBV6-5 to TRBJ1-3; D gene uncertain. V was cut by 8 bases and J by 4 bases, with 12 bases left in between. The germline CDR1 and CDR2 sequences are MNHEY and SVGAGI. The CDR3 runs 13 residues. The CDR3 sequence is CASQQAPGNTIYF. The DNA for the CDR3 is TGTGCCAGCCAGCAAGCGCCCGGAAACACCATATATTTT.

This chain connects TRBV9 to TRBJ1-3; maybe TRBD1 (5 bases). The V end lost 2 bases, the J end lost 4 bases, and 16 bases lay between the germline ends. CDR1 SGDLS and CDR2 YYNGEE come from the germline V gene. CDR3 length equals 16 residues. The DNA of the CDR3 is TGTGCCAGCAGCGTTTACCCACAGGAATCAGGAAACACCATATATTTT. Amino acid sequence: CASSVYPQESGNTIYF. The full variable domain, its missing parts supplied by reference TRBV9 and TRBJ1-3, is DSGVTQTPKHLITATGQRVTLRCSPRSGDLSVYWYQQSLDQGLQFLIQYYNGEERAKGNILERFSAQQFPDLHSELNLSSLELGDSALYFCASSVYPQESGNTIYFGEGSWLTVV.

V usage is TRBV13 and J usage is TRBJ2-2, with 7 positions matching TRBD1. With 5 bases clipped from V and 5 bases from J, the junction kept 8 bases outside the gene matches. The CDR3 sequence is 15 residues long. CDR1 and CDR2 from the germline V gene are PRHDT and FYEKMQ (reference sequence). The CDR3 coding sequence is TGTGCCAGCAGCGGGGGACAGCTGCCGACCGGGGAGCTGTTTTTT. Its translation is CASSGGQLPTGELFF.

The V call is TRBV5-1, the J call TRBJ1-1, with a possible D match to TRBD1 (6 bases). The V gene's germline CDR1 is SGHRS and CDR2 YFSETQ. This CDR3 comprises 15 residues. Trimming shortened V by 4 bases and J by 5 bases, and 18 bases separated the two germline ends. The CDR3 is CASSQFGQFGTEAFF. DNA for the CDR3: TGCGCCAGCAGCCAATTCGGACAGTTCGGTACTGAAGCTTTCTTT.

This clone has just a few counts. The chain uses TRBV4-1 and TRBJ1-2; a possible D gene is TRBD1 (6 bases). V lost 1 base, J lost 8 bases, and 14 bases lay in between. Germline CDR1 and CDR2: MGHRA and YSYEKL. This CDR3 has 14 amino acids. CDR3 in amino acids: CASSQVSQGEGYTF. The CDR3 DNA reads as TGCGCCAGCAGCCAAGTGTCACAGGGTGAGGGCTACACCTTC.

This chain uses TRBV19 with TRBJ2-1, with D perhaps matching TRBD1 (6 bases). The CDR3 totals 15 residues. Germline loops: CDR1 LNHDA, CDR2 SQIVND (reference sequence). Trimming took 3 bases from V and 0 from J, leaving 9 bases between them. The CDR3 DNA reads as TGTGCCAGTAGTATGGGCAGGGGCTCCTACAATGAGCAGTTCTTC. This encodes CASSMGRGSYNEQFF.

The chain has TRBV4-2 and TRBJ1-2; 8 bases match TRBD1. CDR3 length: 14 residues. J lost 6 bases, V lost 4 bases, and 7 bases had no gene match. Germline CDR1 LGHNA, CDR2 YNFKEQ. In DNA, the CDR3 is TGTGCCAGCAGCCCCCGGACAGGGCTGGATGGCTACACCTTC. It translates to CASSPRTGLDGYTF.

The CDR3 protein is CASNGAETSGPNREQYF. The CDR3 DNA follows: TGTGCCAGCAACGGGGCGGAAACTAGCGGTCCTAACAGGGAGCAGTACTTC. This rearrangement joins TRBV28 to TRBJ2-7; TRBD2 agrees at 8 bases. Unmatched junction bases numbered 21, after V lost 7 bases and J lost 7 bases. The germline V gene encodes CDR1 MDHEN and CDR2 SYDVKM. The CDR3 loop spans 17 amino acids.

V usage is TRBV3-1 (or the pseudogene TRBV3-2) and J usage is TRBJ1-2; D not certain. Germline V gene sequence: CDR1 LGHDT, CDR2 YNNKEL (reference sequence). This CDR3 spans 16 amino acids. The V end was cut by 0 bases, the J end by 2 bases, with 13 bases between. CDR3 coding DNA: TGTGCCAGCAGCCAAGATTCGTGGACTGGGAACTATGGCTACACCTTC. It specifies CASSQDSWTGNYGYTF.

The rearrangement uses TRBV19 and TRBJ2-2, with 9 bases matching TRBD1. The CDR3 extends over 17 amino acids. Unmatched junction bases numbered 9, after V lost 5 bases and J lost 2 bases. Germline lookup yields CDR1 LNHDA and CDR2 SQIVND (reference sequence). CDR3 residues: CASSADRGRTNTGELFF. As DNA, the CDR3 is TGTGCCAGTAGTGCCGACAGGGGGAGAACTAACACCGGGGAGCTGTTTTTT.

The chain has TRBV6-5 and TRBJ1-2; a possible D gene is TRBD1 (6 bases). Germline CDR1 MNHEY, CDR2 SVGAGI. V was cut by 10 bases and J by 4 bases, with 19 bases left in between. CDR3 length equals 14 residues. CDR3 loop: CATTYRPGVYGYTF. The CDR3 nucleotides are TGTGCCACCACCTACCGTCCAGGGGTCTATGGCTACACCTTC.

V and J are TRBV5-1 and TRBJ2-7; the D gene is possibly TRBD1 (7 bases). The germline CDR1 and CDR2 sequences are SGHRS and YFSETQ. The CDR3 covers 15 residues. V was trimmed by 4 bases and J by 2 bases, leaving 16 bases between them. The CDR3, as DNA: TGCGCCAGCAGCGTATCAGGGGGGATAGCCTACGAGCAGTACTTC. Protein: CASSVSGGIAYEQYF.

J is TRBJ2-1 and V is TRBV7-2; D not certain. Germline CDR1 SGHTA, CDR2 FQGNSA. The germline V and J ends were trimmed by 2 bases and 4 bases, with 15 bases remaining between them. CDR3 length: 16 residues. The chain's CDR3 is CASSLMVHSSYNEQFF. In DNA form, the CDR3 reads TGTGCCAGCAGCTTAATGGTCCACTCATCTTACAATGAGCAGTTCTTC.

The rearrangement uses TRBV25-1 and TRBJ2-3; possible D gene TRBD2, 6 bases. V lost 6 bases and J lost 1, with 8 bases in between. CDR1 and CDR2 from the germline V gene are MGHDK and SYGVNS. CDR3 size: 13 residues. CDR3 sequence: CASSGSGTDTQYF. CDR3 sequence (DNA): TGTGCCAGCAGCGGGAGCGGCACAGATACGCAGTATTTT.

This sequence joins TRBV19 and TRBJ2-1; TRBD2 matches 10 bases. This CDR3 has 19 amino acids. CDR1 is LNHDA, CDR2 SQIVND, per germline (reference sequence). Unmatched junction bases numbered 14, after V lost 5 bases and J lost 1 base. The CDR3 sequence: CASSLDPAGGQGSYNEQFF. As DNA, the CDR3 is TGTGCCAGTAGTTTGGATCCAGCGGGGGGGCAGGGTTCCTACAATGAGCAGTTCTTC.

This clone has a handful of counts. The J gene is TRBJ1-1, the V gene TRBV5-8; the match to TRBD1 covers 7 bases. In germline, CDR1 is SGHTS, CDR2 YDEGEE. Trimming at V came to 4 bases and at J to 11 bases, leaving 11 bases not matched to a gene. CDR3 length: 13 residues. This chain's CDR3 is CASSVRGGGRAFF. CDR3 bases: TGTGCCAGCAGCGTACGTGGAGGGGGCCGGGCTTTCTTT.

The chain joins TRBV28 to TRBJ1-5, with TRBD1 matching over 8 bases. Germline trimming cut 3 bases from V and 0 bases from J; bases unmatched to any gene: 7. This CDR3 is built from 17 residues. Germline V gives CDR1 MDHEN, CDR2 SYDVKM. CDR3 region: CASSLEGTGNSNQPQHF. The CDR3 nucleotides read TGTGCCAGCAGTTTGGAGGGGACAGGTAATAGCAATCAGCCCCAGCATTTT.

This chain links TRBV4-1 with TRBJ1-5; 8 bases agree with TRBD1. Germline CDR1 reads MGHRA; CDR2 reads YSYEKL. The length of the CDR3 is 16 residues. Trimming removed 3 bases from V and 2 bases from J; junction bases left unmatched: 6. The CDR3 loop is CASSHEDRVGNQPQHF. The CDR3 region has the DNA TGCGCCAGCAGCCATGAGGACAGGGTAGGCAATCAGCCCCAGCATTTT.

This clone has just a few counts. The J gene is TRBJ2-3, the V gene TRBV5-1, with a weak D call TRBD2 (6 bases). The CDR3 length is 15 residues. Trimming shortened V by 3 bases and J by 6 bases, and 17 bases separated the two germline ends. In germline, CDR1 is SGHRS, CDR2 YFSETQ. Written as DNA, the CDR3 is TGCGCCAGCAGCTCGGGGACTCCCGGGGCGGATACGCAGTATTTT. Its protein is CASSSGTPGADTQYF.

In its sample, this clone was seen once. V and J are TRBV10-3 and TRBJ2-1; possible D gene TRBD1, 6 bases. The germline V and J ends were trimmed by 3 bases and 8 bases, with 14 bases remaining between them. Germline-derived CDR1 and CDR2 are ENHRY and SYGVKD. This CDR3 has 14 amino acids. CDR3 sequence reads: CAISDPKGVDEQFF. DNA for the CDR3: TGTGCCATCAGTGACCCCAAGGGGGTCGATGAGCAGTTCTTC.

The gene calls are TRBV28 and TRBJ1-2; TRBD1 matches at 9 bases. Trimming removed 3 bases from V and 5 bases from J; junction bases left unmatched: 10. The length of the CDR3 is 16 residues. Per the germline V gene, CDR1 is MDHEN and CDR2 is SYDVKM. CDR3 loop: CASSFPGGTGNYGYTF. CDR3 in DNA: TGTGCCAGCAGTTTCCCCGGTGGGACAGGGAATTATGGCTACACCTTC.

This CDR3 is CASSFSGENTEAFF. The CDR3 DNA sequence: TGCGCCAGCAGCTTCTCGGGGGAGAACACTGAAGCTTTCTTT. The rearrangement links TRBV5-1 to TRBJ1-1; D possibly corresponds to TRBD1 (5 bases). The CDR3 runs 14 residues. The germline V gene encodes CDR1 SGHRS and CDR2 YFSETQ. The V gene lost 2 bases and the J gene lost 1 base, with 9 bases spanning the gap. Together with reference TRBV5-1 and TRBJ1-1, the CDR3 gives the full variable domain: KAGVTQTPRYLIKTRGQQVTLSCSPISGHRSVSWYQQTPGQGLQFLFEYFSETQRNKGNFPGRFSGRQFSNSRSEMNVSTLELGDSALYLCASSFSGENTEAFFGQGTRLTVV.

In nucleotides, the CDR3 is TGTGCCAGCAGCACCGGACAGTGGGAGCAGTACTTC. As protein: CASSTGQWEQYF. This chain uses TRBV6-6 with TRBJ2-7, with D perhaps TRBD1 (6 bases). There are 12 residues in the CDR3. Between the trimmed V and J ends, which lost 6 bases and 7 bases, there was a span of 13 bases. Germline V gene data show CDR1 as MNHNY and CDR2 as SVGAGI (reference sequence).

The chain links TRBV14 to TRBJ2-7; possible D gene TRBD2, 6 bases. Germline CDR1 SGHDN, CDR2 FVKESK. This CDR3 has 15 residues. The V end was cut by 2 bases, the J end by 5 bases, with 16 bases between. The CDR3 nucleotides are TGTGCCAGCAGCCAACCTCTCGCGGGAAGACACGAGCAGTACTTC. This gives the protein CASSQPLAGRHEQYF.